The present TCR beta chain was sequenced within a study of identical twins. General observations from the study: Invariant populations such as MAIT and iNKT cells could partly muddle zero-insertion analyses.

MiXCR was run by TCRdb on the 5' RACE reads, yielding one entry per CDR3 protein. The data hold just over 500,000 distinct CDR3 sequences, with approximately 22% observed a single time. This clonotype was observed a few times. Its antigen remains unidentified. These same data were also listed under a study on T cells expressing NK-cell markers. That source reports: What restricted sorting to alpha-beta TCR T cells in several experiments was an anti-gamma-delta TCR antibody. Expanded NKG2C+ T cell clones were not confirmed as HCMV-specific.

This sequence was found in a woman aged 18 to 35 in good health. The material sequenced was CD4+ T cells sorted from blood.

The CDR3 loop reads CSATGLVLDNEQFF. CDR3 DNA: TGCAGTGCTACGGGACTAGTTTTGGACAATGAGCAGTTCTTC. The V gene is TRBV20-1, the J gene TRBJ2-1; 8 nucleotides line up with TRBD2. V shed 4 bases and J 5 bases; nucleotides not matched to a gene: 7. The CDR3 runs 14 residues. Germline V lookup: CDR1 DFQATT, CDR2 SNEGSKA (reference sequence).